Presented here are 30 T cell receptor beta chains from one specimen sequenced in a study of blood T cells in healthy people across ages. The use of a sample-barcoded 5' primer and a J-beta primer mix characterized a second PCR of about 7 to 12 cycles. TCRdb used MiXCR to reprocess the 5' RACE reads, holding one entry per CDR3 protein. The repertoire has 1.5 million to 2 million distinct CDR3 sequences, about 32% of them found once; the top ten carry approximately 11%. The sample comprised blood. These receptors all come from a woman in her twenties or thirties in good health.

This clonotype has a handful of counts. V is TRBV27 and J is TRBJ2-1; 14 bases are shared with TRBD2. From germline, CDR1 is MNHEY and CDR2 SMNVEV (reference sequence). J was trimmed by 0 bases and V by 5 bases; bases with no gene match: 9. This CDR3 has 19 residues. The CDR3 loop is CASSTPGTSGSDSYNEQFF. CDR3 DNA: TGTGCCAGCAGTACCCCCGGGACTAGCGGGAGTGACTCCTACAATGAGCAGTTCTTC.

This chain connects TRBV27 to TRBJ2-2, with TRBD2 identical over 7 bases. Trimming took 1 base from V and 0 from J; bases not matched to a gene: 2. The CDR3 runs 16 residues. Germline V CDR1 and CDR2: MNHEY, SMNVEV (reference sequence). CDR3 residues: CASSLFSGSNTGELFF. In DNA form, the CDR3 reads TGTGCCAGCAGTTTATTTAGCGGGTCGAACACCGGGGAGCTGTTTTTT.

V is TRBV21-1 and J is TRBJ2-3; the listed D gene, TRBD2, was not tested against the DNA. TRBV21-1 is a listed pseudogene. CDR3 length equals 18 residues. The CDR3 region is CASSPTEDSGSCTDTQYF. The CDR3 nucleotides are TGTGCCAGCAGCCCTACGGAGGATAGCGGGAGCTGCACAGATACGCAGTATTTT.

For this clonotype: One junction end does not reproduce the germline sequence, and a read error may be involved. The rearrangement links TRBV4-1 to TRBJ2-3; TRBD2 matches at 10 bases. This CDR3 is 17 amino acids long. From germline, CDR1 is MGHRA and CDR2 YSYEKL. The DNA for the CDR3 is TGTGTCAGCAGCCAAGAGGGGACTAGCGAGAGCACAGATACGCAGTATTTT. This translates into CVSSQEGTSESTDTQYF.

This rearrangement joins TRBV12-3 or TRBV12-4 to TRBJ1-1; D is perhaps TRBD1 (5 bases). The V and J ends lost 5 bases and 5 bases respectively, with 15 bases between them. The CDR3 spans 14 residues. CDR3: CASSRGHLGTEAFF. CDR3 nucleotide sequence: TGTGCCAGCAGTCGCGGACACCTAGGGACTGAAGCTTTCTTT.

V gene TRBV2 combines with J gene TRBJ1-6, with unresolved D. V was trimmed by 3 bases and J by 8 bases, leaving 17 bases between them. CDR1 and CDR2 (germline): SNHLY, FYNNEI. This CDR3 has 16 residues. This CDR3 reads CASSEMMPTADSPLHF. CDR3 sequence (DNA): TGTGCCAGCAGTGAGATGATGCCAACCGCCGATTCACCCCTCCACTTT.

This rearrangement joins TRBV28 to TRBJ1-4; 7 bases fit TRBD1. Trimming at V came to 5 bases and at J to 7 bases, leaving 10 bases not matched to a gene. The CDR3 sequence is 15 residues long. Germline V gives CDR1 MDHEN, CDR2 SYDVKM. The CDR3 region is CASSTAWDSPEKLFF. CDR3 nucleotide sequence: TGTGCCAGCAGTACCGCCTGGGACAGCCCTGAAAAACTGTTTTTT.

The chain recombines TRBV20-1 with TRBJ2-7; D possibly matches TRBD1 or TRBD2 (6 bases each). CDR1 is DFQATT, CDR2 SNEGSKA, per germline (reference sequence). The CDR3 runs to 12 residues. V was trimmed by 7 bases and J by 6 bases, leaving 16 bases between them. CDR3 amino acids: CSVEGGKGEQYF. The CDR3 DNA sequence: TGCAGTGTTGAGGGGGGTAAGGGCGAGCAGTACTTC.

This clonotype was picked up a small number of times. The gene calls are TRBV28 and TRBJ2-7, with 7 bases identical to TRBD1. There are 16 residues in the CDR3. Germline V CDR1 and CDR2: MDHEN, SYDVKM. Losses at the gene ends were 5 bases for V and 5 bases for J; bases not matched to a gene: 15. CDR3 sequence (DNA): TGTGCCAGCAGTACCCACTCACTACAGGGGCAGCACGAGCAGTACTTC. It yields the protein CASSTHSLQGQHEQYF.

The CDR3 DNA reads as TGTGCCAGCAGCGGTGGCCGAGGGGCCGGGGAGCTGTTTTTT. Protein sequence: CASSGGRGAGELFF. This chain links TRBV9 with TRBJ2-2; D possibly uses TRBD1 or TRBD2 (5 bases each). The germline V gene encodes CDR1 SGDLS and CDR2 YYNGEE. This CDR3 is 14 amino acids long. Trimming removed 3 bases at V and 6 bases at J, with 12 bases between.

Of note for this clonotype: A much bigger clone sits one base away, suggesting this may be a read error. The rearrangement uses TRBV20-1 and TRBJ2-3, with 7 positions matching TRBD2. This CDR3 contains 18 residues. From germline, CDR1 is DFQATT and CDR2 SNEGSKA (reference sequence). The trim removed 0 bases at V and 0 bases at J, leaving 12 bases unmatched. The CDR3 loop reads CSARDPMVASGSTDTQYF. The CDR3 DNA reads as TGCAGTGCTAGAGATCCTATGGTGGCTAGCGGTAGCACAGATACGCAGTATTTT.

This clonotype has just a few counts. The chain joins TRBV4-1 to TRBJ2-1; TRBD2 aligns across 8 bases. Trimming took 1 base from V and 7 from J; bases not matched to a gene: 6. Per germline, CDR1 MGHRA and CDR2 YSYEKL. CDR3 length: 15 residues. CDR3 loop: CASSQVLAGLNEQFF. Written as DNA, the CDR3 is TGCGCCAGCAGCCAAGTGCTAGCGGGCCTGAATGAGCAGTTCTTC.

This sequence joins TRBV11-2 and TRBJ2-3; TRBD2 matches 9 bases. Germline V gene lookup returns CDR1 SGHAT and CDR2 FQNNGV. There are 18 residues in the CDR3. Trimming removed 5 bases from V and 1 base from J; junction bases left unmatched: 13. The CDR3 DNA follows: TGTGCCAGCAGCCCCAAGACTTTAGCGGGGGCCCGCACAGATACGCAGTATTTT. As protein: CASSPKTLAGARTDTQYF. Supplemented by reference TRBV11-2 and TRBJ2-3, the full variable domain reads EAGVAQSPRYKIIEKRQSVAFWCNPISGHATLYWYQQILGQGPKLLIQFQNNGVVDDSQLPKDRFSAERLKGVDSTLKIQPAKLEDSAVYLCASSPKTLAGARTDTQYFGPGTRLTVL.

This chain links TRBV24-1 with TRBJ2-3; the match to TRBD2 covers 11 bases. CDR3 length equals 16 residues. Trimming at V came to 0 bases and at J to 3 bases, leaving 1 base not matched to a gene. The germline V gene encodes CDR1 KGHDR and CDR2 SFDVKD. The CDR3 sequence is CATSDLTSGRTDTQYF. CDR3 DNA: TGTGCCACCAGTGATTTGACTAGCGGGAGAACAGATACGCAGTATTTT.

This clonotype was detected only a few times. The gene calls are TRBV20-1 and TRBJ1-1; D is possibly TRBD1 (5 bases). This CDR3 has 15 residues. Germline V gene data show CDR1 as DFQATT and CDR2 as SNEGSKA (reference sequence). V was shortened by 5 bases and J by 3 bases, with 19 bases between the two germline ends. As DNA, the CDR3 is TGCAGTGCTCATCGGACACCCGCACGGGACACTGAAGCTTTCTTT. It yields the protein CSAHRTPARDTEAFF.

The J gene is TRBJ1-2, the V gene TRBV27; 7 nucleotides line up with TRBD1. The CDR3 has 15 residues. CDR1 and CDR2 (germline): MNHEY, SMNVEV (reference sequence). After removal of 6 bases from V and 7 bases from J, the junction contained 14 bases not matched to a gene. The CDR3 nucleotides read TGTGCCAGCAGGATATCAGGGGGGACCTCCACTGGCTACACCTTC. Protein: CASRISGGTSTGYTF.

The CDR3 loop is CASSSTTSGRLNNEQFF. The CDR3 nucleotides are TGTGCCAGCAGTTCGACGACTAGCGGGAGGCTAAACAATGAGCAGTTCTTC. This rearrangement joins TRBV28 to TRBJ2-1; 13 bases agree with TRBD2. Germline CDR1 and CDR2: MDHEN and SYDVKM. V dropped 4 bases and J dropped 5; count of bases not matched to a gene: 8. The CDR3 covers 17 residues.

In this sample, this clonotype turned up many times. The CDR3 DNA sequence: TGCGCCAGCAGCCAGGAGGACTTCACAGATACGCAGTATTTT. It yields the protein CASSQEDFTDTQYF. The chain has TRBV4-1 and TRBJ2-3; a weak D match, TRBD2 (5 bases). The germline gives CDR1 MGHRA, CDR2 YSYEKL. Trimming stripped 3 bases from V and 2 bases from J, with 9 bases between. There are 14 residues in the CDR3.

In its sample, this clonotype was seen a few times. This chain links TRBV29-1 with TRBJ2-1; 8 bases match TRBD2. This CDR3 is 17 amino acids long. The V and J ends lost 6 bases and 0 bases, in that order; junction bases with no gene match: 13. CDR1 is SQVTM and CDR2 is ANQGSEA in the germline V gene. CDR3 sequence reads: CSVGKVAGGLSYNEQFF. The DNA for the CDR3 is TGCAGCGTGGGAAAAGTGGCGGGGGGCCTCTCCTACAATGAGCAGTTCTTC.

J is TRBJ1-1 and V is TRBV4-1; TRBD1 matches 9 bases. With 2 bases clipped from V and 4 bases from J, the junction kept 5 bases outside the gene matches. The CDR3 loop spans 15 amino acids. Germline lookup yields CDR1 MGHRA and CDR2 YSYEKL. CDR3 nucleotides: TGCGCCAGCAGCCAAACCCAGACAGGGGGCACTGAAGCTTTCTTT. Protein product: CASSQTQTGGTEAFF.

The sample holds a few counts of this clonotype. This rearrangement joins TRBV5-1 to TRBJ2-1, with 8 bases aligning to TRBD2. J was trimmed by 0 bases and V by 4 bases; bases with no gene match: 6. There are 16 residues in the CDR3. Germline CDR1 and CDR2: SGHRS and YFSETQ. The CDR3 here is CASSPSGWSSYNEQFF. The CDR3 DNA sequence: TGCGCCAGCAGCCCTAGCGGGTGGAGCTCCTACAATGAGCAGTTCTTC.

The rearrangement uses TRBV6-6 and TRBJ2-3, with 8 bases aligning to TRBD2. The germline V gene encodes CDR1 MNHNY and CDR2 SVGAGI (reference sequence). The CDR3 runs to 15 residues. With V trimmed by 2 bases and J by 2 bases, 3 bases remained unmatched. CDR3 protein: CASSYIGRDTDTQYF. For the CDR3, the DNA is TGTGCCAGCAGTTACATCGGGAGGGACACAGATACGCAGTATTTT.

As concerns this clonotype: Just one base apart from a much larger clone, this may be a read error. The V and J genes are TRBV29-1 and TRBJ2-1, with a weak D call TRBD2 (6 bases). Trimming took off 6 bases at V and 10 bases at J, with 7 bases between the two ends. This CDR3 contains 9 residues. Germline CDR1 and CDR2: SQVTM and ANQGSEA. This chain's CDR3 is CSVGREQFF. CDR3 DNA sequence: TGCAGCGTGGGGAGGGAGCAGTTCTTC.

The J gene is TRBJ2-7, the V gene TRBV10-1, with D possibly being TRBD1 (6 bases). The CDR3 runs to 15 residues. Trimming pared 5 bases from V and 2 bases from J, leaving 16 bases between. CDR1 is WNHNN, CDR2 SYGVQD, per germline (reference sequence). CDR3 nucleotide sequence: TGCGCCAGCAGTTTCTCCGGGACACCGCCCTACGAGCAGTACTTC. It specifies CASSFSGTPPYEQYF.

This chain connects TRBV25-1 to TRBJ2-5; tentative D call: TRBD2 (6 bases). Trimming removed 5 bases at V and 1 base at J, with 11 bases between. Per germline, CDR1 MGHDK and CDR2 SYGVNS. The CDR3 contains 14 residues. The CDR3: CASSLQEGQETQYF. DNA for the CDR3: TGTGCCAGCAGTTTGCAGGAGGGCCAAGAGACCCAGTACTTC.

The chain uses TRBV24-1 and TRBJ2-5; D may be TRBD2 (8 bases). The V end lost 5 bases, the J end lost 4 bases, and 22 bases lay between the germline ends. The germline gives CDR1 KGHDR, CDR2 SFDVKD. There are 17 residues in the CDR3. CDR3 residues: CATSGRGREDPPETQYF. In DNA form, the CDR3 reads TGTGCCACCAGTGGTAGGGGGCGGGAGGACCCCCCAGAGACCCAGTACTTC.

This clonotype was seen a few times. The chain carries TRBV28 and TRBJ2-7; tentatively, D is TRBD1 or TRBD2 (6 bases each). The CDR3 is 14 residues long. The germline V gene has CDR1 MDHEN and CDR2 SYDVKM. Trimming pared 6 bases from V and 0 bases from J, leaving 12 bases between. The CDR3 nucleotides are TGTGCCAGCAGGGAGGGGACACTCTCCTACGAGCAGTACTTC. Translated, it gives CASREGTLSYEQYF.

The sample holds a few counts of this clonotype. The chain combines TRBV27 with TRBJ1-1; a weak D match, TRBD1 (6 bases). This CDR3 comprises 14 residues. With 0 bases removed from V and 8 bases from J, the gap between germline ends came to 13 bases. Germline-derived CDR1 and CDR2 are MNHEY and SMNVEV (reference sequence). The CDR3 nucleotides are TGTGCCAGCAGTTTATCGGGGGCGGGGATAGAAGCTTTCTTT. This encodes CASSLSGAGIEAFF.

This clonotype showed up just once. This chain uses TRBV5-1 with TRBJ1-1; possibly TRBD1 for D (5 bases). Germline V gene sequence: CDR1 SGHRS, CDR2 YFSETQ. The V gene lost 3 bases and the J gene lost 3 bases, with 12 bases spanning the gap. CDR3 length: 14 amino acids. CDR3 loop: CASSWGGGDTEAFF. The CDR3 DNA is TGCGCCAGCAGCTGGGGGGGGGGTGACACTGAAGCTTTCTTT.

The chain has TRBV3-1 and TRBJ1-5, with TRBD1 identical over 7 bases. The CDR3 consists of 17 residues. Germline V gene lookup returns CDR1 LGHDT and CDR2 YNNKEL (reference sequence). J was trimmed by 4 bases and V by 4 bases; bases with no gene match: 13. In DNA form, the CDR3 reads TGTGCCAGCAGCCTGGGACAGCTACTGAGGGGAAATCAGCCCCAGCATTTT. It specifies CASSLGQLLRGNQPQHF.